A few counts support the clone carrying this T cell receptor beta chain. Antigen: not known. The donors, all healthy, were Caucasians living in Russia, aged about 6 to 100. Extraction of total RNA produced a minimum of 5 micrograms from each sample. V shed 6 bases and J 9 bases; nucleotides not matched to a gene: 10. This CDR3 spans 14 amino acids. CDR1 is LGHNA, CDR2 YSLEER, per germline. Through a sample-barcoded 5' primer and a J-beta primer mix, a second PCR was run for about 6 to 11 cycles. TCRdb itself ran the 5' RACE reads through MiXCR, one entry per CDR3 protein. The repertoire has roughly 1,300,000 distinct CDR3 sequences, 59% of them found once; the top ten carry 6.5% to 8%. The data originate from a study of blood T cells in healthy people across ages. General study results and limits: Using unsorted PBMCs precluded a conclusive naive versus antigen-experienced comparison. In these data, TCR beta diversity tracked strongly with naive T cell percentage.

The chain is built from TRBV4-3 and TRBJ1-5; the match to TRBD1 covers 8 bases. The sample comprised blood. The sequence came from a man younger than 30 in good health. The CDR3 DNA reads as TGCGCCAGCAGTCTGGACAGGGCCCCCGGGCCCCAGCATTTT. Translated: CASSLDRAPGPQHF.